These T cell receptor beta chains were read from a single sample in a study of response to subunit inactivated influenza vaccine. TCRdb redid the calling of the RT-PCR reads with MiXCR, one entry per CDR3 protein. This table holds about 180,000 distinct CDR3 sequences, around 9% found once. This specimen consisted of non-naive T cells sorted from PBMCs, obtained on the day of vaccination. These receptors originate from a man between 50 and 59 years old who received an inactivated influenza vaccine. The CDR3 runs from the conserved cysteine through the conserved F or W. Fields, in order: V gene, D gene, J gene, clone size, CDR3 DNA, CDR3 protein. The D gene is left open where the match is weak. Expanded clones are given a class, and other clones once, few, many or no size at all.

TRBV5-1,TRBD1,TRBJ2-3,many,TGCGCCAGCAGCGACCCGGGACAGGGCAGGTATTTT,CASSDPGQGRYF
TRBV6-2/TRBV6-3,TRBD1,TRBJ2-1,few,TGTGCCAGCAGCGATACAGGGGTTGTTGGTGAGCAGTTCTTC,CASSDTGVVGEQFF
TRBV5-6,NA,TRBJ1-3,few,TGTGCCAGCAGCCCTACGTACTCTGGAAACACCATATATTTT,CASSPTYSGNTIYF
TRBV27,NA,TRBJ2-1,NA,TGTGCCAGCAGTTCAGAAGCGTTTGGTAAGAATGAGCAGTTCTTC,CASSSEAFGKNEQFF
TRBV20-1,NA,TRBJ2-1,few,TGCAGTGCTAGAAAGGGGGGCCCAACGTATGAGCAGTTCTTC,CSARKGGPTYEQFF
TRBV7-2,TRBD2,TRBJ2-1,many,TGTGCCAGCAGCCGAGGACTAGCGGGGATAGGGGGCGAGCAGTTCTTC,CASSRGLAGIGGEQFF
TRBV20-1,NA,TRBJ2-2,NA,TGCTGTGCTAGTCCACGCCAAGCTGCCACCGGGGAGCTGTTTTTT,CCASPRQAATGELFF
TRBV4-3,NA,TRBJ2-3,few,TGCGCCAGCAGCCGAACTAAGACCCGAGGCACAGATACGCAGTATTTT,CASSRTKTRGTDTQYF
TRBV18,TRBD1,TRBJ2-3,few,TGTGCCAGCCACCGGACAGGGGCTAAGAGGGACACAGATACGCAGTATTTT,CASHRTGAKRDTDTQYF
TRBV12-3/TRBV12-4,NA,TRBJ2-7,many,TGTGCCAGCAGCCAATCCGCGGCACCGATCTACGAGCAGTACTTC,CASSQSAAPIYEQYF
TRBV7-9,TRBD2,TRBJ2-7,NA,TGTGCCAGCACCGGTCCAGGAAGCGGGGCTTACGAGCAGTACTTC,CASTGPGSGAYEQYF
TRBV4-3,NA,TRBJ2-3,many,TGCGCCAGCAGCCAAGACCCAGGCACAGATACGCAGTATTTT,CASSQDPGTDTQYF
TRBV5-1,TRBD1,TRBJ2-3,NA,TGCGCCAGCAGCTTGGAGGGGACAGGGACAGATACGCAGTATTTT,CASSLEGTGTDTQYF
TRBV10-2,TRBD1,TRBJ2-5,many,TGCGCCAGCAGTGAGTCGACAGGGACAGGGCGGCAGGAGACCCAGTACTTC,CASSESTGTGRQETQYF
TRBV5-1,TRBD2,TRBJ2-1,many,TGCGCCAGCAGCTCCGGACTAGCGGGGGGTCTCCGGGGTTACTCCTACAATGAGCAGTTCTTC,CASSSGLAGGLRGYSYNEQFF
TRBV4-1,NA,TRBJ1-2,NA,TGCGCCAGCAGCCATGTATCGGGGGTTAACTATGGCTACACCTTC,CASSHVSGVNYGYTF
TRBV7-9,NA,TRBJ1-1,NA,TGTGCCAGCAGCTTAGCGCAGGGAAGCACTGAAGCTTTCTTT,CASSLAQGSTEAFF
TRBV27,NA,TRBJ1-1,NA,TGTGCCAGCAGTCCAGGGGTTAGGTACACTGAAGCTTTCTTT,CASSPGVRYTEAFF
TRBV7-2,TRBD1,TRBJ1-2,many,TGTGCCAGCAGTCGGGACAGGGATGGCTACACCTTC,CASSRDRDGYTF
TRBV29-1,NA,TRBJ1-1,few,TGCAGCGTTGAAGGGTATGAGAACACTGAAGCTTTCTTT,CSVEGYENTEAFF
TRBV20-1,TRBD2,TRBJ2-1,few,TGCAGTGCTGATAGCGGGGTATACAATGAGCAGTTCTTC,CSADSGVYNEQFF
TRBV12-3/TRBV12-4,TRBD2,TRBJ2-2,NA,TGTGCCAGCAGCCGCTCAAACTCCGGGACTAGTCCCGGGGAGCTGTTTTTT,CASSRSNSGTSPGELFF
TRBV6-1,NA,TRBJ1-5,many,TGTGCCAGCAGATCAGGGAGTAGTCAGCCCCAGCATTTT,CASRSGSSQPQHF
TRBV11-3,NA,TRBJ2-1,NA,TGTGCCAGCAGCTTAGGTGCGGGTAGCTCCTACAATGAGCAGTTCTTC,CASSLGAGSSYNEQFF
TRBV3-1,NA,TRBJ1-6,NA,TGTGCCAGCAGCCAAGATGGGGTGGCCCTCCACTTT,CASSQDGVALHF
TRBV7-9,TRBD2,TRBJ2-7,many,TGTGCCAGCAGCTTACCGGGGGGGCGCACCTACGAGCAGTACTTC,CASSLPGGRTYEQYF
TRBV5-8,NA,TRBJ2-2,NA,TGTGCCAGCAGCCGGGGGCGGGGCACCGGGGAGCTGTTTTTT,CASSRGRGTGELFF
TRBV3-1,NA,TRBJ2-5,NA,TGTGCCAGCAGCCAAGGACGTCTAACTGAGACCCAGTACTTC,CASSQGRLTETQYF
TRBV3-1,NA,TRBJ1-5,many,TGTGCCAGCAGCCAGACCGGCAATCAGCCCCAGCATTTT,CASSQTGNQPQHF
TRBV7-9,TRBD1,TRBJ1-6,NA,TGTGCCAGCAGCTCCAAGGACAGGGCCTATAATTCACCCCTCCACTTT,CASSSKDRAYNSPLHF
TRBV18,TRBD1,TRBJ1-1,few,TGTGCCAGCTCAGACAGGGGGCTCGACACTGAAGCTTTCTTT,CASSDRGLDTEAFF
TRBV5-1,NA,TRBJ1-4,few,TGCGCCAGCAGCTTGGCCTTCGGGGACGAAAAACTGTTTTTT,CASSLAFGDEKLFF
TRBV7-2,NA,TRBJ1-1,few,TGTGCCAGCAGCTTTCGTTCGGCTCTGGGGGCTGAAGCTTTCTTT,CASSFRSALGAEAFF
TRBV19,NA,TRBJ2-1,NA,TGTGCCAGTAGTATAAGATTGACATTGACCTACAATGAGCAGTTCTTC,CASSIRLTLTYNEQFF
TRBV4-2,NA,TRBJ1-2,many,TGTGCCAGCAGCCAAGTGGAGGGGACCTATGGCTACACCTTC,CASSQVEGTYGYTF
TRBV7-3,TRBD2,TRBJ2-7,few,TGTGCCAGCAGCTCTGGACTAGCGGGAGTCGGCGAGCAGTACTTC,CASSSGLAGVGEQYF
TRBV29-1,NA,TRBJ2-7,many,TGCAGCGTTCTCCCAATACTCGACGAGCAGTACTTC,CSVLPILDEQYF